Following are 30 T cell receptor beta chains from one sample sequenced in a study of cytomegalovirus exposure and HLA in healthy donors. It was with 60 Vbeta and 13 Jbeta primers that the PCR ran. Libraries were prepared by immunoSEQ multiplex PCR; TCRdb keeps only in-frame clonotypes and omits some of them. The sample records 90,000 to 150,000 clones, around 77% being singletons. Input material: PBMCs. The origin of the receptors is a human donor in good health.

This clone was detected a few times. This chain links TRBV5-4 with TRBJ2-1, with TRBD2 matching 11 bases. Trimming at V came to 5 bases and at J to 5 bases, leaving 21 bases not matched to a gene. Germline loops: CDR1 SGHNT, CDR2 YYREEE (reference sequence). The CDR3 loop spans 20 amino acids. In DNA, the CDR3 is TGTGCCAGCAGTCCGATCTTGACTAGCGGGGTGGGTGGAGAAAACAATGAGCAGTTCTTC. Translating gives CASSPILTSGVGGENNEQFF.

The genes are TRBV28 and TRBJ1-4; D is perhaps TRBD1 (5 bases). In germline, CDR1 is MDHEN, CDR2 SYDVKM. The V gene lost 6 bases and the J gene lost 0 bases, with 8 bases spanning the gap. The CDR3 covers 14 residues. The CDR3 sequence: CASSDRATNEKLFF. Here the CDR3 DNA reads TGTGCCAGCAGCGACAGAGCAACTAATGAAAAACTGTTTTTT. Together with reference TRBV28 and TRBJ1-4, the CDR3 gives the full variable domain: DVKVTQSSRYLVKRTGEKVFLECVQDMDHENMFWYRQDPGLGLRLIYFSYDVKMKEKGDIPEGYSVSREKKERFSLILESASTNQTSMYLCASSDRATNEKLFFGSGTQLSVL.

The chain carries TRBV18 and TRBJ2-7; 10 bases match TRBD2. Germline assignment: CDR1 KGHSH and CDR2 LQKENI. The CDR3 totals 15 residues. After removal of 4 bases from V and 0 bases from J, the junction contained 3 bases not matched to a gene. The CDR3 DNA reads TGTGCCAGCTCACAAACTAGCGGGGACTCCTACGAGCAGTACTTC. It codes for CASSQTSGDSYEQYF.

The J gene is TRBJ2-1, the V gene TRBV18; 7 bases are shared with TRBD2. The CDR3 runs to 15 residues. Germline V gene sequence: CDR1 KGHSH, CDR2 LQKENI. V lost 1 base, J lost 3 bases, and 3 bases stayed unmatched. CDR3 residues: CASSPRGGSYNEQFF. The CDR3 DNA is TGTGCCAGCTCACCACGTGGCGGGAGCTACAATGAGCAGTTCTTC.

This clone came up once. The V call is TRBV5-1, the J call TRBJ2-1; perhaps TRBD2 as D (5 bases). The length of the CDR3 is 13 residues. The V end lost 3 bases, the J end lost 8 bases, and 12 bases lay between the germline ends. Germline CDR1 SGHRS, CDR2 YFSETQ. The CDR3 coding sequence is TGCGCCAGCAGCTCGGGGTCCGGCGATGAGCAGTTCTTC. This encodes CASSSGSGDEQFF.

The chain uses TRBV6-6 and TRBJ2-3; TRBD1 is a possible D gene (7 bases). The CDR3 sequence is 16 residues long. The V end lost 0 bases, the J end lost 6 bases, and 16 bases lay between the germline ends. Germline values: CDR1 MNHNY, CDR2 SVGAGI (reference sequence). The CDR3, as DNA: TGTGCCAGCAGTTACTCTGTTGGAGGGGGCCGGGATACGCAGTATTTT. As protein: CASSYSVGGGRDTQYF.

The genes are TRBV7-9 and TRBJ1-5, with 7 nucleotides matching TRBD1. Unmatched junction bases numbered 6, after V lost 5 bases and J lost 5 bases. The CDR3 is 14 amino acids. Germline V gives CDR1 SEHNR, CDR2 FQNEAQ (reference sequence). CDR3 in DNA: TGTGCCAGCAGCCGAACAGGGGACGATCAGCCCCAGCATTTT. This translates into CASSRTGDDQPQHF.

The CDR3 coding sequence is TGTGCCAGCAGTTTACAGGGCCCTGGGGCCAACGTCCTGACTTTC. It codes for CASSLQGPGANVLTF. The V call is TRBV6-5, the J call TRBJ2-6; possibly TRBD1 for D (6 bases). The CDR3 runs 15 residues. V lost 4 bases and J 2 bases, leaving 9 bases between the germline ends. Per the germline V gene, CDR1 is MNHEY and CDR2 is SVGAGI.

CDR3 coding DNA: TGTGCCAGAAGCTGCACCGTTTTCCCGACAGCTTCAAAACGCAATTCACCCCTCCACTTT. Amino acids: CARSCTVFPTASKRNSPLHF. The chain employs TRBV5-3 and TRBJ1-6; D may be TRBD1 (5 bases). TRBV5-3 is an ORF, and what it does is uncertain. Deletions cut 3 bases from V and 7 bases from J, with 29 bases between. The length of the CDR3 is 20 residues.

This clone was counted between two and nine times. The chain carries TRBV28 and TRBJ1-1; tentatively, D is TRBD1 (5 bases). Germline CDR1 and CDR2: MDHEN and SYDVKM. This CDR3 is built from 15 residues. V was cut by 5 bases and J by 0 bases, with 13 bases left in between. CDR3 nucleotides: TGTGCCAGCAGTCCGAAACGGGGGATGAACACTGAAGCTTTCTTT. It yields the protein CASSPKRGMNTEAFF.

The CDR3 nucleotides read TGTGCCAGCAGTTCGGGGGGACAGGCCGGCAATCAGCCCCAGCATTTT. Protein product: CASSSGGQAGNQPQHF. The chain couples TRBV27 to TRBJ1-5; TRBD1 matches 8 bases. The CDR3 is made up of 16 amino acids. After removal of 4 bases from V and 2 bases from J, the junction contained 7 bases not matched to a gene. Germline V gene lookup returns CDR1 MNHEY and CDR2 SMNVEV (reference sequence).

The chain employs TRBV2 and TRBJ2-7, with TRBD2 matching over 10 bases. CDR3 length: 13 amino acids. From germline, CDR1 is SNHLY and CDR2 FYNNEI. V trimming: 6 bases; J trimming: 3 bases; junction bases outside the gene matches: 2. CDR3 in amino acids: CASRLAGVYEQYF. The CDR3, as DNA: TGTGCCAGCAGGCTAGCGGGAGTCTACGAGCAGTACTTC. Based on the CDR3 plus reference TRBV2 and TRBJ2-7, the full variable domain is EPEVTQTPSHQVTQMGQEVILRCVPISNHLYFYWYRQILGQKVEFLVSFYNNEISEKSEIFDDQFSVERPDGSNFTLKIRSTKLEDSAMYFCASRLAGVYEQYFGPGTRLTVT.

This rearrangement joins TRBV27 to TRBJ2-4, with D possibly TRBD1 on 6 matching bases. This CDR3 region has 13 residues. V lost 5 bases, J lost 4 bases, and 9 bases lay in between. Germline values: CDR1 MNHEY, CDR2 SMNVEV (reference sequence). The CDR3 loop is CASSLDRKNIQYF. In DNA form, the CDR3 reads TGTGCCAGCAGTCTGGACAGAAAAAACATTCAGTACTTC.

This clone was recorded a few times. This rearrangement joins TRBV9 to TRBJ1-1; the match to TRBD1 covers 9 bases. Trimming cost V 4 bases and J 4 bases; bases outside gene matches: 14. CDR1 is SGDLS and CDR2 is YYNGEE in the germline V gene. The CDR3 has 17 residues. The CDR3, as DNA: TGTGCCAGCAGCCCTAAGGGGGACAGGGTGGGGGGCACTGAAGCTTTCTTT. Translated, it gives CASSPKGDRVGGTEAFF.

The chain carries TRBV28 and TRBJ2-1; possible D gene TRBD1, 6 bases. With 7 bases removed from V and 1 base from J, the gap between germline ends came to 14 bases. This CDR3 spans 15 amino acids. Germline V CDR1 and CDR2: MDHEN, SYDVKM. The CDR3 DNA reads as TGTGCCAGCACGTCCGGGACACTTTCCTACAATGAGCAGTTCTTC. Its protein product is CASTSGTLSYNEQFF.

The rearrangement links TRBV6-1 to TRBJ2-1; TRBD2 matches 7 bases. V lost 7 bases to trimming and J lost 5 bases; unmatched junction nucleotides: 11. CDR1 is MNHNS, CDR2 SASEGT, per germline. This CDR3 region has 15 residues. Here the CDR3 reads CASKSSGNAHNEQFF. The CDR3 region has the DNA TGTGCCAGCAAGTCCAGCGGGAACGCCCACAATGAGCAGTTCTTC.

The chain joins TRBV9 to TRBJ2-1, with a possible D match to TRBD1 (6 bases). In germline, CDR1 is SGDLS, CDR2 YYNGEE. Trimming pared 0 bases from V and 0 bases from J, leaving 7 bases between. There are 15 residues in the CDR3. The DNA of the CDR3 is TGTGCCAGCAGCGTAGAACAGGGCTCCTACAATGAGCAGTTCTTC. Its protein product is CASSVEQGSYNEQFF.

The chain combines TRBV6-5 with TRBJ2-3; D might be TRBD2 (5 bases). The CDR3 is made up of 15 amino acids. Trimming removed 5 bases from V and 7 bases from J, with 19 bases in between. Looked up from germline, CDR1 is MNHEY and CDR2 is SVGAGI. The CDR3 spells CASSPNLLDVNTQYF. The CDR3, as DNA: TGTGCCAGCAGTCCGAACCTACTAGACGTGAATACGCAGTATTTT.

This clone has a single count. The chain uses TRBV5-1 and TRBJ2-7; 7 positions agree with TRBD1. Germline assignment: CDR1 SGHRS and CDR2 YFSETQ. Trimming took 0 bases from V and 4 from J; bases not matched to a gene: 7. This CDR3 has 15 amino acids. CDR3 nucleotide sequence: TGCGCCAGCAGCTTGGCCGGGACAGCTGCGTACGAGCAGTACTTC. Translated: CASSLAGTAAYEQYF.

This chain connects TRBV11-3 to TRBJ2-6; D is ambiguous. V shed 4 bases and J shed 4 bases, with 11 bases lying between them. CDR1 and CDR2 from the germline V gene are SGHNT and YENEEA. This CDR3 region has 15 residues. The DNA for the CDR3 is TGTGCCAGCAGCTCCCAGGTTACAGGGGCCAACGTCCTGACTTTC. Its protein product is CASSSQVTGANVLTF.

This chain uses TRBV7-9 with TRBJ2-7; TRBD2 aligns across 7 bases. The CDR3 length is 15 residues. Looked up from germline, CDR1 is SEHNR and CDR2 is FQNEAQ (reference sequence). V trimming: 4 bases; J trimming: 0 bases; junction bases outside the gene matches: 6. Here the CDR3 reads CASSSPSGSSYEQYF. The CDR3 bases are TGTGCCAGCAGCTCCCCTAGCGGCAGCTCCTACGAGCAGTACTTC.

The gene calls are TRBV7-9 and TRBJ2-1, with 10 bases fitting TRBD1. The CDR3 is 15 amino acids. CDR1 and CDR2 from the germline V gene are SEHNR and FQNEAQ (reference sequence). With 3 bases clipped from V and 10 bases from J, the junction kept 9 bases outside the gene matches. The CDR3 sequence is CASSFAGTGVTEQFF. The CDR3 DNA reads as TGTGCCAGCAGCTTCGCCGGGACAGGGGTTACCGAGCAGTTCTTC.

V usage is TRBV15 and J usage is TRBJ2-7; TRBD2 might be the D (5 bases). The CDR3 extends over 14 amino acids. Germline-derived CDR1 and CDR2 are LNHNV and YYDKDF (reference sequence). V was pared by 0 bases and J by 7 bases, with 13 bases between. CDR3 in DNA: TGTGCCACCAGCAGAGATCGTACTAGTAGTGAGCAGTACTTC. Its protein is CATSRDRTSSEQYF. The full variable domain, its missing parts supplied by reference TRBV15 and TRBJ2-7, is DAMVIQNPRYQVTQFGKPVTLSCSQTLNHNVMYWYQQKSSQAPKLLFHYYDKDFNNEADTPDNFQSRRPNTSFCFLDIRSPGLGDTAMYLCATSRDRTSSEQYFGPGTRLTVT.

The genes are TRBV7-2 and TRBJ2-1; D is perhaps TRBD2 (6 bases). The germline V gene has CDR1 SGHTA and CDR2 FQGNSA. This CDR3 comprises 15 residues. Trimming stripped 7 bases from V and 2 bases from J, with 15 bases between. The DNA for the CDR3 is TGTGCCAGCACCGGCGGGGTGACGGCCTACAATGAGCAGTTCTTC. Its protein product is CASTGGVTAYNEQFF. The whole variable domain, remainder taken from reference TRBV7-2 and TRBJ2-1, is GAGVSQSPSNKVTEKGKDVELRCDPISGHTALYWYRQSLGQGLEFLIYFQGNSAPDKSGLPSDRFSAERTGGSVSTLTIQRTQQEDSAVYLCASTGGVTAYNEQFFGPGTRLTVL.

V usage is TRBV5-1 and J usage is TRBJ2-3, with TRBD2 identical over 11 bases. This CDR3 contains 18 residues. Looked up from germline, CDR1 is SGHRS and CDR2 is YFSETQ. V lost 2 bases and J lost 1; bases outside the gene matches: 9. Here the CDR3 DNA reads TGCGCCAGCAGCTTTTTGCTAGCGGGAGGCATTCGCACAGATACGCAGTATTTT. This sequence encodes CASSFLLAGGIRTDTQYF.

The chain links TRBV28 to TRBJ1-4, with D maybe TRBD1 (6 bases). Germline V gene data show CDR1 as MDHEN and CDR2 as SYDVKM. Between the trimmed V and J ends, which lost 8 bases and 5 bases, there was a span of 18 bases. CDR3 length: 15 amino acids. The CDR3 sequence: CASGGGGSLNEKLFF. CDR3 coding DNA: TGTGCCAGCGGGGGCGGGGGCTCCCTCAATGAAAAACTGTTTTTT. The variable domain in full, with the rest retrieved from reference TRBV28 and TRBJ1-4, is DVKVTQSSRYLVKRTGEKVFLECVQDMDHENMFWYRQDPGLGLRLIYFSYDVKMKEKGDIPEGYSVSREKKERFSLILESASTNQTSMYLCASGGGGSLNEKLFFGSGTQLSVL.

The CDR3 reads CASSQTTDEQFF. Here the CDR3 DNA reads TGCGCCAGCAGCCAGACAACGGATGAGCAGTTCTTC. The rearrangement links TRBV5-1 to TRBJ2-1; D unclear. Germline CDR1 is SGHRS and CDR2 is YFSETQ. The CDR3 loop spans 12 amino acids. V was cut by 4 bases and J by 8 bases, with 10 bases left in between.

V and J are TRBV7-9 and TRBJ2-5; 10 bases are a match to TRBD2. Germline loops: CDR1 SEHNR, CDR2 FQNEAQ (reference sequence). This CDR3 is built from 15 residues. The junction had 6 bases not matched to a gene; V was cut back by 1 base and J by 7 bases. The CDR3 DNA reads TGTGCCAGCAGCTTAGATCTAGCGGGAGAGGCGACCCAGTACTTC. This gives the protein CASSLDLAGEATQYF. The full variable domain, with the rest looked up from reference TRBV7-9 and TRBJ2-5, is DTGVSQNPRHKITKRGQNVTFRCDPISEHNRLYWYRQTLGQGPEFLTYFQNEAQLEKSRLLSDRFSAERPKGSFSTLEIQRTEQGDSAMYLCASSLDLAGEATQYFGPGTRLLVL.

The V gene is TRBV6-6, the J gene TRBJ1-3; 10 bases line up with TRBD1. The CDR3 runs 15 residues. The V and J ends lost 2 bases and 2 bases, in that order; junction bases with no gene match: 0. The germline V gene encodes CDR1 MNHNY and CDR2 SVGAGI (reference sequence). CDR3 in DNA: TGTGCCAGCAGTTACGGACAGGGGGCTGGAAACACCATATATTTT. The encoded protein is CASSYGQGAGNTIYF.

In DNA, the CDR3 is TGTGCCAGCACCCCCCCAGAGGGAAGGCATGAGCAGTTCTTC. Its translation: CASTPPEGRHEQFF. The chain uses TRBV28 and TRBJ2-1, with D possibly being TRBD2 (5 bases). This CDR3 is built from 14 residues. Between the trimmed V and J ends, which lost 7 bases and 8 bases, there was a span of 18 bases. Germline assignment: CDR1 MDHEN and CDR2 SYDVKM.